Listed here is a single T cell receptor (beta chain). Antigen: not known. The entry originates in a study of somatic mutations in cytotoxic T cells in rheumatoid arthritis. Overall study: Patient blood was drawn as 30 ml EDTA; the draw came right after diagnosis and before any treatment. Flow sorting at nearly 100% purity was applied to some V beta antibody-stained T-cell populations, which included V beta1+ cells sequenced for TCRB. The study, taken as a whole, reports: Only rheumatoid arthritis patients, not healthy controls, showed CD8+ clonality increasing with age.

The CDR3 extends over 16 amino acids. V was shortened by 7 bases and J by 1 base, with 17 bases between the two germline ends. From germline, CDR1 is ENHRY and CDR2 SYGVKD. Study processing details: The authors compared patient CD8+ clones larger than 1% against published virus-specific TCRB sequences. Only a few of these clones matched. Here immunoSEQ multiplex PCR was the method, and the copy in TCRdb shows in-frame clones only, minus some. The DNA gave D and trimming, while V, J and clone size come from that table. The table has some 20,000 clones, about 80% seen once. V and J are TRBV10-3 and TRBJ2-1; D possibly matches TRBD1 or TRBD2 (6 bases each). The source is an adult with rheumatoid arthritis. The specimen sequenced was CD8+ T cells sorted from blood. The DNA of the CDR3 is TGTGCCATCACCGAGGGGGGACTTACTTCCTACAATGAGCAGTTCTTC. As protein: CAITEGGLTSYNEQFF.